This is a list of T cell receptor beta chains from one sample in a study of early T cells in non-severe SARS-CoV-2 infection. MiXCR was run by TCRdb on the 5' RACE reads, yielding one entry per CDR3 protein. The sample has about 83,000 distinct CDR3 sequences, roughly an eighth seen once. Sequencing was carried out using whole blood. Receptors originate from an adult who was a healthcare worker with PCR-confirmed SARS-CoV-2 infection or an uninfected control (not recorded which). The CDR3 runs from the conserved cysteine through the conserved F or W. The D gene is left open where the match is weak. Rows may omit the clone size; those that give it use once, few, many or a size class.

d_call: .; j_call: TRBJ2-1; clone_size: .; v_call: TRBV21-1; cdr3_aa: CASSKKSRGTNSGSSYNEQFF; cdr3_nt: TGTGCCAGCAGCAAAAAATCGAGGGGAACGAATAGCGGGAGCTCCTACAATGAGCAGTTCTTC
d_call: .; j_call: TRBJ2-6; clone_size: many; v_call: TRBV7-9; cdr3_aa: CASSSGDSGANVLTF; cdr3_nt: TGTGCCAGCAGCTCCGGGGACTCTGGGGCCAACGTCCTGACTTTC
d_call: TRBD2; j_call: TRBJ2-1; clone_size: few; v_call: TRBV11-2; cdr3_aa: CASSLGLAGGFNEQFF; cdr3_nt: TGTGCCAGCAGCTTAGGGCTAGCGGGAGGCTTCAATGAGCAGTTCTTC
d_call: .; j_call: TRBJ2-5; clone_size: few; v_call: TRBV18; cdr3_aa: CASSPPGHPQETQYF; cdr3_nt: TGTGCCAGCTCACCACCGGGACACCCGCAAGAGACCCAGTACTTC
d_call: .; j_call: TRBJ2-7; clone_size: few; v_call: TRBV2; cdr3_aa: CASSVGRGEQYF; cdr3_nt: TGTGCCAGCAGTGTAGGGCGGGGCGAGCAGTACTTC
d_call: TRBD2; j_call: TRBJ2-2; clone_size: few; v_call: TRBV7-9; cdr3_aa: CASSLEGGRHTGELFF; cdr3_nt: TGTGCCAGCAGCTTAGAAGGCGGGAGGCACACCGGGGAGCTGTTTTTT
d_call: TRBD2; j_call: TRBJ2-7; clone_size: .; v_call: TRBV7-6; cdr3_aa: CASSSRGEAYEQYF; cdr3_nt: TGTGCCAGCAGCTCTCGGGGGGAAGCCTACGAGCAGTACTTC
d_call: TRBD2; j_call: TRBJ2-2; clone_size: .; v_call: TRBV27; cdr3_aa: CASSEGLAGTTGELFF; cdr3_nt: TGTGCCAGCAGTGAGGGGCTAGCGGGGACCACCGGGGAGCTGTTTTTT
d_call: TRBD2; j_call: TRBJ2-1; clone_size: few; v_call: TRBV6-2/TRBV6-3; cdr3_aa: CASLYSPGLAVEQFF; cdr3_nt: TGTGCCAGTCTGTACTCGCCGGGACTAGCGGTTGAGCAGTTCTTC
d_call: TRBD1; j_call: TRBJ2-5; clone_size: many; v_call: TRBV27; cdr3_aa: CASSDRGPQETQYF; cdr3_nt: TGTGCCAGCAGCGACAGGGGTCCCCAAGAGACCCAGTACTTC
d_call: .; j_call: TRBJ2-6; clone_size: few; v_call: TRBV29-1; cdr3_aa: CSVASSGANVLTF; cdr3_nt: TGCAGCGTTGCGTCGTCTGGGGCCAACGTCCTGACTTTC
d_call: .; j_call: TRBJ1-6; clone_size: few; v_call: TRBV3-1; cdr3_aa: CASSQDRRGRDSPLHF; cdr3_nt: TGTGCCAGCAGCCAAGATCGCAGGGGCCGGGATTCACCCCTCCACTTT
d_call: TRBD2; j_call: TRBJ2-7; clone_size: many; v_call: TRBV7-6; cdr3_aa: CASSPLAGGPYEQYF; cdr3_nt: TGTGCCAGCAGCCCCCTAGCGGGAGGCCCCTACGAGCAGTACTTC
d_call: TRBD2; j_call: TRBJ2-7; clone_size: few; v_call: TRBV14; cdr3_aa: CASSPTSGAYEQYF; cdr3_nt: TGTGCCAGCAGCCCCACTAGCGGGGCCTACGAGCAGTACTTC
d_call: .; j_call: TRBJ1-1; clone_size: .; v_call: TRBV7-7; cdr3_aa: CASSSTNTEAFF; cdr3_nt: TGTGCTAGCAGCTCAACCAACACTGAAGCTTTCTTT
d_call: .; j_call: TRBJ2-3; clone_size: .; v_call: TRBV6-5; cdr3_aa: CASSYSAGPITDTQYF; cdr3_nt: TGTGCCAGCAGTTACTCCGCAGGCCCAATCACAGATACGCAGTATTTT
d_call: TRBD1; j_call: TRBJ1-2; clone_size: few; v_call: TRBV6-1; cdr3_aa: CASRQGSENYGYTF; cdr3_nt: TGTGCCAGCAGACAGGGGTCCGAGAACTATGGCTACACCTTC
d_call: .; j_call: TRBJ2-1; clone_size: few; v_call: TRBV6-1; cdr3_aa: CASSRIVTGTSDEQFF; cdr3_nt: TGTGCCAGCAGTCGGATTGTCACAGGGACAAGTGATGAGCAGTTCTTC
d_call: TRBD2; j_call: TRBJ2-1; clone_size: few; v_call: TRBV29-1; cdr3_aa: CSVPGTSGRIYNEQFF; cdr3_nt: TGCAGCGTCCCAGGGACTAGCGGGAGGATTTACAATGAGCAGTTCTTC
d_call: TRBD2; j_call: TRBJ2-1; clone_size: .; v_call: TRBV12-3/TRBV12-4; cdr3_aa: CASSPSASGPYNEQFF; cdr3_nt: TGTGCCAGCAGCCCGTCGGCTAGCGGGCCCTACAATGAGCAGTTCTTC
d_call: TRBD1; j_call: TRBJ1-1; clone_size: few; v_call: TRBV20-1; cdr3_aa: CSAKTGVLTEAFF; cdr3_nt: TGCAGTGCTAAAACAGGGGTTTTAACTGAAGCTTTCTTT
d_call: TRBD2; j_call: TRBJ2-5; clone_size: many; v_call: TRBV29-1; cdr3_aa: CSVEASGEETQYF; cdr3_nt: TGCAGCGTTGAAGCTAGCGGGGAAGAGACCCAGTACTTC